These 28 T cell receptor beta chains share one sample of origin, sequenced in a study of cytomegalovirus exposure and HLA in healthy donors. The PCR used 60 Vbeta and 13 Jbeta primers. This table comes from immunoSEQ multiplex PCR, and its TCRdb copy is limited to in-frame clones, with some not included. This table has 150,000 to 200,000 clones, roughly 71% appearing once. The sequenced material came from PBMCs. These receptors all come from a male donor in good health and CMV-seropositive.

The V gene is TRBV11-2, the J gene TRBJ2-7; the D gene is possibly TRBD1 (5 bases). V was pared by 1 base and J by 6 bases, with 13 bases between. The germline gives CDR1 SGHAT, CDR2 FQNNGV. The CDR3 runs to 14 residues. Here the CDR3 reads CASSLVGALIEQYF. As DNA, the CDR3 is TGTGCCAGCAGCTTAGTAGGGGCCCTTATCGAGCAGTACTTC.

The chain links TRBV7-9 to TRBJ2-1, with D possibly TRBD2 on 6 matching bases. The CDR3 runs to 15 residues. In germline, CDR1 is SEHNR, CDR2 FQNEAQ (reference sequence). The V gene lost 5 bases and the J gene lost 10 bases, with 21 bases spanning the gap. In DNA form, the CDR3 reads TGTGCCAGCAGCCCCGCGGGACCTGCCTCCAGAGAGCAGTTCTTC. Translated: CASSPAGPASREQFF.

V and J are TRBV18 and TRBJ1-4; 7 positions agree with TRBD1. Germline V gene lookup returns CDR1 KGHSH and CDR2 LQKENI. V trimming: 8 bases; J trimming: 8 bases; junction bases outside the gene matches: 14. There are 15 residues in the CDR3. The CDR3 nucleotides are TGTGCCAGCAACGCAGGGGGATTTAAAATGGAAAAACTGTTTTTT. It yields the protein CASNAGGFKMEKLFF. The full variable domain, its missing parts supplied by reference TRBV18 and TRBJ1-4, is NAGVMQNPRHLVRRRGQEARLRCSPMKGHSHVYWYRQLPEEGLKFMVYLQKENIIDESGMPKERFSAEFPKEGPSILRIQQVVRGDSAAYFCASNAGGFKMEKLFFGSGTQLSVL.

This clone was counted many times. Other DNA sequences within the sample encode an identical CDR3. The CDR3 loop reads CASSVTGSGNTIYF. The CDR3 DNA follows: TGTGCCAGCAGTGTCACGGGGTCTGGAAACACCATATATTTT. The V call is TRBV2, the J call TRBJ1-3; D gene uncertain. CDR1 SNHLY and CDR2 FYNNEI come from the germline V gene. This CDR3 has 14 amino acids. Trimming removed 4 bases from V and 1 base from J, with 8 bases in between.

This sequence joins TRBV4-1 and TRBJ2-2, with 8 nucleotides matching TRBD2. The trim removed 4 bases at V and 1 base at J, leaving 5 bases unmatched. The CDR3 is 16 amino acids. Germline V gene data show CDR1 as MGHRA and CDR2 as YSYEKL. CDR3 nucleotides: TGCGCCAGCAGCCCCACCGGGACTAGGAACACCGGGGAGCTGTTTTTT. Protein sequence: CASSPTGTRNTGELFF.

The V gene is TRBV7-9, the J gene TRBJ1-2; D may be TRBD1 (6 bases). This CDR3 has 14 residues. The germline V gene has CDR1 SEHNR and CDR2 FQNEAQ (reference sequence). V gave up 0 bases and J gave up 8 bases, with 13 bases separating them. The CDR3 protein is CASSLALRGSGYTF. CDR3 sequence (DNA): TGTGCCAGCAGCTTAGCGCTCAGGGGAAGCGGCTACACCTTC.

The chain combines TRBV11-3 with TRBJ2-5; 12 positions agree with TRBD2. Germline CDR1 is SGHNT and CDR2 is YENEEA. J was trimmed by 5 bases and V by 4 bases; bases with no gene match: 5. CDR3 length: 15 amino acids. CDR3 sequence (DNA): TGTGCCAGCAGCTCCAGACTAGCGGGGGTGGAGACCCAGTACTTC. As protein: CASSSRLAGVETQYF. The full variable domain, rest sourced from reference TRBV11-3 and TRBJ2-5, is EAGVVQSPRYKIIEKKQPVAFWCNPISGHNTLYWYLQNLGQGPELLIRYENEEAVDDSQLPKDRFSAERLKGVDSTLKIQPAELGDSAVYLCASSSRLAGVETQYFGPGTRLLVL.

This clone was counted a few times. V usage is TRBV15 and J usage is TRBJ2-3; TRBD2 is a possible D gene (7 bases). The CDR3 has 16 residues. CDR1 is LNHNV, CDR2 YYDKDF, per germline (reference sequence). Trimming took off 3 bases at V and 5 bases at J, with 18 bases between the two ends. The CDR3 region has the DNA TGTGCCACCAGCAGGGATGGAGGGGGGGTGGGAGATACGCAGTATTTT. It is translated as CATSRDGGGVGDTQYF.

The chain is built from TRBV7-2 and TRBJ1-5, with 8 positions matching TRBD1. Germline lookup yields CDR1 SGHTA and CDR2 FQGNSA. The ends lost 3 bases at V and 5 bases at J; junction bases unmatched: 3. This CDR3 region has 14 residues. The CDR3 loop reads CASSFRTGYQPQHF. The CDR3 region has the DNA TGTGCCAGCAGCTTTAGGACAGGGTATCAGCCCCAGCATTTT. Using reference TRBV7-2 and TRBJ1-5 for the parts outside the CDR3, the full variable domain is GAGVSQSPSNKVTEKGKDVELRCDPISGHTALYWYRQSLGQGLEFLIYFQGNSAPDKSGLPSDRFSAERTGGSVSTLTIQRTQQEDSAVYLCASSFRTGYQPQHFGDGTRLSIL.

A word on this clone: Other DNA sequences in this specimen translate into the identical CDR3. The chain is built from TRBV6-4 and TRBJ2-3, with 10 nucleotides matching TRBD2. The V segment lost 3 bases and the J segment 2 bases; nucleotides outside the gene matches: 2. The CDR3 runs 15 residues. The germline V gene has CDR1 MRHNA and CDR2 SNTAGT. CDR3 in amino acids: CASSESGGATDTQYF. The DNA for the CDR3 is TGTGCCAGCAGTGAGAGCGGGGGGGCCACAGATACGCAGTATTTT.

The chain is built from TRBV4-3 and TRBJ2-5; D is unclear. The J call is in doubt because the DNA end fits TRBJ2-7 better. The CDR3 has 13 amino acids. In germline, CDR1 is LGHNA, CDR2 YSLEER. CDR3 sequence reads: CASSPGFEYEQYF. The CDR3 nucleotides read TGCGCCAGCAGCCCAGGTTTCGAGTACGAGCAGTACTTC.

This sequence joins TRBV9 and TRBJ2-3; perhaps TRBD2 as D (5 bases). Per the germline V gene, CDR1 is SGDLS and CDR2 is YYNGEE. CDR3 length: 16 residues. Trimming took 2 bases from V and 2 from J, leaving 15 bases between them. CDR3 DNA: TGTGCCAGCAGCGTGATGGCGGGTTATACCACAGATACGCAGTATTTT. It codes for CASSVMAGYTTDTQYF.

The chain is built from TRBV18 and TRBJ1-3; TRBD1 matches at 8 bases. CDR1 KGHSH and CDR2 LQKENI come from the germline V gene. The CDR3 has 13 amino acids. V shed 3 bases and J 6 bases; nucleotides not matched to a gene: 1. CDR3 nucleotides: TGTGCCAGCTCACCGGACAGGGAAAACACCATATATTTT. It is translated as CASSPDRENTIYF.

The chain uses TRBV29-1 and TRBJ2-5; 10 bases are shared with TRBD1. The J call may be faulty, since TRBJ2-7 better matches the DNA end. CDR1 and CDR2 from the germline V gene are SQVTM and ANQGSEA. The CDR3 runs 16 residues. CDR3 DNA: TGCAGCGTCCGGGGGGACAGGGGATTAGCCTCCTACGAGCAGTACTTC. Amino acid sequence: CSVRGDRGLASYEQYF.

CDR3 loop: CASSPIQGRLISGNTIYF. The CDR3, as DNA: TGTGCCAGCAGCCCAATACAGGGGCGCCTGATCTCTGGAAACACCATATATTTT. The chain has TRBV11-2 and TRBJ1-3; 7 bases map to TRBD1. Germline V gives CDR1 SGHAT, CDR2 FQNNGV. The CDR3 totals 18 residues. The V segment lost 5 bases and the J segment 0 bases; nucleotides outside the gene matches: 13.

CDR3 loop: CASSPGSEQFF. The CDR3, as DNA: TGTGCCAGCAGCCCGGGGAGTGAGCAGTTCTTC. This sequence joins TRBV9 and TRBJ2-1, with a possible D match to TRBD2 (5 bases). The CDR3 consists of 11 residues. V was clipped by 4 bases and J by 9 bases, with 8 bases between them. The germline CDR1 and CDR2 sequences are SGDLS and YYNGEE.

The genes are TRBV19 and TRBJ2-7; D tentatively fits TRBD1 or TRBD2 (5 bases each). The V end lost 4 bases, the J end lost 4 bases, and 11 bases lay between the germline ends. This CDR3 region has 13 residues. CDR1 and CDR2 from the germline V gene are LNHDA and SQIVND (reference sequence). DNA of the CDR3: TGTGCCAGTAGTAAAGACAGAGGGTACGAGCAGTACTTC. Its translation: CASSKDRGYEQYF.

This clone was detected only a few times. The J gene is TRBJ2-7, the V gene TRBV18; perhaps TRBD1 as D (5 bases). CDR1 is KGHSH, CDR2 LQKENI, per germline. The CDR3 runs to 12 residues. V lost 4 bases and J lost 3, with 7 bases in between. The CDR3 reads CASSQGNYEQYF. The CDR3 DNA is TGTGCCAGCTCACAGGGGAACTACGAGCAGTACTTC.

A word on this clone: The junction departs from the called germline gene at one end, perhaps through a read error. The chain couples TRBV6-1 to TRBJ1-4; 7 bases map to TRBD1. CDR3 length equals 13 residues. From germline, CDR1 is MNHNS and CDR2 SASEGT. The CDR3 here is CASSVRRDSLAYF. CDR3 nucleotides: TGTGCCAGCAGTGTCCGACGGGACAGTTTGGCGTACTTT.

The chain recombines TRBV7-9 with TRBJ1-1; maybe TRBD1 (6 bases). The V end lost 3 bases, the J end lost 1 base, and 9 bases lay between the germline ends. The germline V gene has CDR1 SEHNR and CDR2 FQNEAQ (reference sequence). The CDR3 is made up of 14 amino acids. CDR3 loop: CASSFTGPNTEAFF. Here the CDR3 DNA reads TGTGCCAGCAGCTTTACAGGGCCGAACACTGAAGCTTTCTTT.

This rearrangement joins TRBV7-9 to TRBJ2-7; 13 bases are shared with TRBD2. V shed 0 bases and J 0 bases; nucleotides not matched to a gene: 8. The CDR3 totals 19 residues. The germline CDR1 and CDR2 sequences are SEHNR and FQNEAQ (reference sequence). The CDR3 sequence: CASSLAGTSGKRFSYEQYF. The DNA for the CDR3 is TGTGCCAGCAGCTTAGCAGGGACTAGCGGGAAGAGGTTCTCCTACGAGCAGTACTTC.

J is TRBJ1-3 and V is TRBV29-1, with unresolved D. Germline V gene lookup returns CDR1 SQVTM and CDR2 ANQGSEA. The CDR3 is made up of 13 amino acids. Trimming pared 4 bases from V and 4 bases from J, leaving 11 bases between. CDR3 loop: CSVVSSTGNTIYF. The DNA of the CDR3 is TGCAGCGTTGTATCGTCCACAGGAAACACCATATATTTT.

The CDR3 bases are TGTGCTAGTGCCTTGGAACAGGGGGCCTTAGAGACCCAGTACTTC. Encoded protein: CASALEQGALETQYF. This chain uses TRBV12-5 with TRBJ2-5; 9 nucleotides align to TRBD1. The trim removed 7 bases at V and 4 bases at J, leaving 10 bases unmatched. The CDR3 spans 15 residues. Germline V lookup: CDR1 LGHNT, CDR2 FRNRAP.

This rearrangement joins TRBV7-2 to TRBJ1-3; D ambiguous. Germline CDR1 SGHTA, CDR2 FQGNSA. The CDR3 has 13 amino acids. V shed 1 base and J shed 4 bases, with 5 bases lying between them. The CDR3 bases are TGTGCCAGCAGCTTAGGGCGGGGAAACACCATATATTTT. Its translation: CASSLGRGNTIYF.

CDR3 nucleotide sequence: TGTGCCAGCAGCTTAACCGGGATAAGCACAGATACGCAGTATTTT. Protein: CASSLTGISTDTQYF. The gene calls are TRBV7-3 and TRBJ2-3; TRBD2 might be the D (5 bases). The CDR3 sequence is 15 residues long. Trimming took 0 bases from V and 0 from J, leaving 7 bases between them. Per germline, CDR1 SGHTA and CDR2 FQGTGA.

In its sample, this clone was seen a few times. The V call is TRBV7-9, the J call TRBJ2-5; a weak D match, TRBD1 (6 bases). Trimming shortened V by 2 bases and J by 2 bases, and 12 bases separated the two germline ends. Germline-derived CDR1 and CDR2 are SEHNR and FQNEAQ (reference sequence). The CDR3 has 15 amino acids. The chain's CDR3 is CASSLWTAPQETQYF. CDR3 DNA: TGTGCCAGCAGCTTATGGACAGCTCCGCAAGAGACCCAGTACTTC. The full variable domain, with the rest looked up from reference TRBV7-9 and TRBJ2-5, is DTGVSQNPRHKITKRGQNVTFRCDPISEHNRLYWYRQTLGQGPEFLTYFQNEAQLEKSRLLSDRFSAERPKGSFSTLEIQRTEQGDSAMYLCASSLWTAPQETQYFGPGTRLLVL.

The chain couples TRBV19 to TRBJ1-1; D is uncertain. V was shortened by 5 bases and J by 6 bases, with 13 bases between the two germline ends. Germline V gene lookup returns CDR1 LNHDA and CDR2 SQIVND (reference sequence). The CDR3 has 13 residues. Here the CDR3 DNA reads TGTGCCAGTAGTTATAGTGGGCAGCCTGAAGCTTTCTTT. This translates into CASSYSGQPEAFF.

The chain couples TRBV6-1 to TRBJ2-7; 8 bases fit TRBD1. Germline values: CDR1 MNHNS, CDR2 SASEGT. Trimming at V came to 4 bases and at J to 2 bases, leaving 13 bases not matched to a gene. The CDR3 has 17 amino acids. The chain's CDR3 is CASSANGIRDRPYEQYF. Here the CDR3 DNA reads TGTGCCAGCAGTGCAAATGGTATACGGGACAGGCCCTACGAGCAGTACTTC.